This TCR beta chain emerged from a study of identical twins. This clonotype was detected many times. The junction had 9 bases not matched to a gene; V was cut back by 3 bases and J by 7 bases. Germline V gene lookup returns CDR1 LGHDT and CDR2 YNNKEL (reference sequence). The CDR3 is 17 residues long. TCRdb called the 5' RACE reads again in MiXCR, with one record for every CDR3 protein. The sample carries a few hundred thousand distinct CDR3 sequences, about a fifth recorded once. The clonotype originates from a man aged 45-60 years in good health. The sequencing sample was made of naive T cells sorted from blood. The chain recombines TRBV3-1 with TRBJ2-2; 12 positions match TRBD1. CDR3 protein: CASSHPPGTGGFGELFF. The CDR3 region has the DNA TGTGCCAGCAGCCACCCGCCCGGGACAGGGGGCTTCGGGGAGCTGTTTTTT.